This T cell receptor (beta chain) originates from a study of CD8+ T cells in alopecia areata. Background on the study: Treated individuals took tofacitinib by mouth, 5 to 10 mg twice daily.

In each case, RNA was isolated and then reverse transcribed into cDNA as the sequencing template. Profiled with immunoSEQ multiplex PCR; TCRdb holds only in-frame clones, not every one. This table holds roughly 180,000 clones, roughly 60% found once. Germline CDR1 and CDR2: SEHNR and FQNEAQ (reference sequence). V was shortened by 3 bases and J by 0 bases, with 6 bases between the two germline ends. CDR3 size: 13 residues. Sequenced here: CD4+ T cells sorted from blood, sampled at week 0. The chain is built from TRBV7-9 and TRBJ2-7; D is unresolved. The sequence was obtained from a human donor with alopecia areata. The chain's CDR3 is CASSFFNSYEQYF. In DNA form, the CDR3 reads TGTGCCAGCAGCTTTTTTAACTCCTACGAGCAGTACTTC.